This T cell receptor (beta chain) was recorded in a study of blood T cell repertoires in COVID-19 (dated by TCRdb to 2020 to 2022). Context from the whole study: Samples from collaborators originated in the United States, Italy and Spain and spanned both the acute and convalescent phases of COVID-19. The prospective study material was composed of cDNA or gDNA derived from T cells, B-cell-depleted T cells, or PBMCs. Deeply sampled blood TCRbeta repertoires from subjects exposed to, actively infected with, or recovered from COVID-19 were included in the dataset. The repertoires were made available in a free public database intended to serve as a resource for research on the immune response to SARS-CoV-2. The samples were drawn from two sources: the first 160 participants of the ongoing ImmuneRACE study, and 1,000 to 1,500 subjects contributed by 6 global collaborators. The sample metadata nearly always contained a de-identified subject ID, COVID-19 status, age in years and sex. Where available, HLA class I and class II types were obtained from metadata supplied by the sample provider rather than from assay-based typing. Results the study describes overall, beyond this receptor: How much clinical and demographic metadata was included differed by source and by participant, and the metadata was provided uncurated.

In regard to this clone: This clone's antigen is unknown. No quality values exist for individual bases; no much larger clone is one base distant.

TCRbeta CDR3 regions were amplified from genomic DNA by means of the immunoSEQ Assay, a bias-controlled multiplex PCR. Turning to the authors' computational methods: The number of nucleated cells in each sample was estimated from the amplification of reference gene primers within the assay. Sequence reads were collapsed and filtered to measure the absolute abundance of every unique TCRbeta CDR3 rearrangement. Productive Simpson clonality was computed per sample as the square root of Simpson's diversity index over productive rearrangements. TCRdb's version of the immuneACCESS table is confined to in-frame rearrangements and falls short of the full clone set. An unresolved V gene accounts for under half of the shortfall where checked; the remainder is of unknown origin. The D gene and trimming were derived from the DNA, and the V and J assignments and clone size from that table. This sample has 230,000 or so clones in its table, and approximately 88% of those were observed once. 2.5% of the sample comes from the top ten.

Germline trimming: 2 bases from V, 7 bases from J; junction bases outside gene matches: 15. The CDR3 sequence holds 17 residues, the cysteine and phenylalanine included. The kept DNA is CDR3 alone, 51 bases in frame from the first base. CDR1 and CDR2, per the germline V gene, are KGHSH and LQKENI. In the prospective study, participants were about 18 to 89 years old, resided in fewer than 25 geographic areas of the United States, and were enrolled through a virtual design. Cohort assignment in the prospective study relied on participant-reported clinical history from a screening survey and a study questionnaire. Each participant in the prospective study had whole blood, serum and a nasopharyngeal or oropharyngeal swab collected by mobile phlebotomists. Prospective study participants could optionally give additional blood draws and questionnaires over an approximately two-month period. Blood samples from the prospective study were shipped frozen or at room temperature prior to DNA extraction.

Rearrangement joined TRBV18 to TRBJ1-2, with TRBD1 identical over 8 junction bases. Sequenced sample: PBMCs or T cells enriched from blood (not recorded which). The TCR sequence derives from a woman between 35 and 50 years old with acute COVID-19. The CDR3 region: CASSPGAQGARRTGYTF. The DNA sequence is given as TGTGCCAGCTCACCAGGGGCGCAGGGGGCGCGGAGAACTGGCTACACCTTC.